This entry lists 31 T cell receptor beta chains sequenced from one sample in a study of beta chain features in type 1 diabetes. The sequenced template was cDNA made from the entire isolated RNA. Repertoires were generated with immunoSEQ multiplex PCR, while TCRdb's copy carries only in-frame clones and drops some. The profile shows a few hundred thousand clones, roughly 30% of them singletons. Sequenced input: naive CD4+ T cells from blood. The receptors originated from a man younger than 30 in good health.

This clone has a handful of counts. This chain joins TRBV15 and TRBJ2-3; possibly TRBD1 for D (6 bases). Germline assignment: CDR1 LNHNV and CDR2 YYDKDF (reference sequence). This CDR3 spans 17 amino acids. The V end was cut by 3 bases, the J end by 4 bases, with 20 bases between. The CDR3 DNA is TGTGCCACCAGCAGGCCGCCAACAGGGCCCCGGGCAGATACGCAGTATTTT. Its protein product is CATSRPPTGPRADTQYF.

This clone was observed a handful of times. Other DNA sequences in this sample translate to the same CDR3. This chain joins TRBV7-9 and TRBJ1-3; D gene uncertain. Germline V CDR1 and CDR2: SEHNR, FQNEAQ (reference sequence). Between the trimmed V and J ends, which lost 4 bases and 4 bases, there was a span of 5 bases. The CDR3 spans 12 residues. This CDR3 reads CASSSLGNTIYF. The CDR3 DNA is TGTGCCAGCAGCTCGCTCGGAAACACCATATATTTT.

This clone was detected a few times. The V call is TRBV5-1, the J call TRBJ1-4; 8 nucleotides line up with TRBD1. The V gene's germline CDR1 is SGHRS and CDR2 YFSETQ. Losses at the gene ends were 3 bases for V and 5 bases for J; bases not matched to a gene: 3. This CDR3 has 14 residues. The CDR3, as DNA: TGCGCCAGCAGCTGGACAGGGTCGAATGAAAAACTGTTTTTT. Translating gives CASSWTGSNEKLFF.

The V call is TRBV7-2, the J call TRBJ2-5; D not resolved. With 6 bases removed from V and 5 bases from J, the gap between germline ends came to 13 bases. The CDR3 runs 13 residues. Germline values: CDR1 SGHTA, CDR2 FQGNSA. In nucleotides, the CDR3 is TGTGCCAGCAGACTCGGGCCGAGGGAGACCCAGTACTTC. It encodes CASRLGPRETQYF.

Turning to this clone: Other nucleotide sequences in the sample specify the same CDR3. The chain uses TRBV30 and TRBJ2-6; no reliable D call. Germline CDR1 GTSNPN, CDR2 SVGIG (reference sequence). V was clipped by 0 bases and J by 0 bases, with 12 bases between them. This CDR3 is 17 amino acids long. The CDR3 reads CAWSVRLGSSGANVLTF. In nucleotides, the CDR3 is TGTGCCTGGAGTGTCCGGTTGGGATCCTCTGGGGCCAACGTCCTGACTTTC.

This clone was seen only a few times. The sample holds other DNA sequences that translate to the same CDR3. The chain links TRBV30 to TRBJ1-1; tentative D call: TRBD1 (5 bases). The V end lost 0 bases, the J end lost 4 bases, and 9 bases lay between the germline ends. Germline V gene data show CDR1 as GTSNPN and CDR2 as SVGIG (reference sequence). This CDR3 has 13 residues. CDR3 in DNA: TGTGCCTGGAGTGTATCGGGGCTCACTGAAGCTTTCTTT. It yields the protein CAWSVSGLTEAFF. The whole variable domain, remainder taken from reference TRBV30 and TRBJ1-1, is SQTIHQWPATLVQPVGSPLSLECTVEGTSNPNLYWYRQAAGRGLQLLFYSVGIGQISSEVPQNLSASRPQDRQFILSSKKLLLSDSGFYLCAWSVSGLTEAFFGQGTRLTVV.

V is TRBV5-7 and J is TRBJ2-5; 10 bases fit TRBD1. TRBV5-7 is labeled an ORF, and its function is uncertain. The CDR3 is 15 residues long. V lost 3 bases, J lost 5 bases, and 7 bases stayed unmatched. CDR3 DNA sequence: TGTGCCAGCAGCTGGAGGGACAGGGGACACGAGACCCAGTACTTC. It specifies CASSWRDRGHETQYF.

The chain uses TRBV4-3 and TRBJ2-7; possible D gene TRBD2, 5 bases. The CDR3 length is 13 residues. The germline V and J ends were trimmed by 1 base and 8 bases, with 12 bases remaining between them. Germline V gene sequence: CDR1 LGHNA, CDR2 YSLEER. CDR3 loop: CASSQGYAGKQYF. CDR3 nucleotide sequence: TGCGCCAGCAGCCAAGGCTACGCCGGGAAGCAGTACTTC.

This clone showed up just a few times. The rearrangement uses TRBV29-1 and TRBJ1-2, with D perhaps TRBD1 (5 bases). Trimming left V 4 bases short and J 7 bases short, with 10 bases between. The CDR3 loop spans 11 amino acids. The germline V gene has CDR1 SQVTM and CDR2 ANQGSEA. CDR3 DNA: TGCAGCGTTGTGGCGGGGGTTGGCTACACCTTC. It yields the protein CSVVAGVGYTF. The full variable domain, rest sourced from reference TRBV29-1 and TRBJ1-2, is SAVISQKPSRDICQRGTSLTIQCQVDSQVTMMFWYRQQPGQSLTLIATANQGSEATYESGFVIDKFPISRPNLTFSTLTVSNMSPEDSSIYLCSVVAGVGYTFGSGTRLTVV.

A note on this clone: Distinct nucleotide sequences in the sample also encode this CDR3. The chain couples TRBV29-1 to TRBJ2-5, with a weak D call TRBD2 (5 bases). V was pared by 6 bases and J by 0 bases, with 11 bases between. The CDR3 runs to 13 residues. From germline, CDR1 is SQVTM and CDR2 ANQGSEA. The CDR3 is CSVAGADQETQYF. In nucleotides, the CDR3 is TGCAGCGTGGCAGGAGCGGACCAAGAGACCCAGTACTTC.

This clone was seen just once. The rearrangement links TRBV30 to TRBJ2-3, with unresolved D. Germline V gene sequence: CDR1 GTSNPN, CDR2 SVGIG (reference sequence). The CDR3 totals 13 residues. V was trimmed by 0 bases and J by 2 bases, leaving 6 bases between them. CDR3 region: CAWSVRPTDTQYF. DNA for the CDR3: TGTGCCTGGAGTGTACGACCCACAGATACGCAGTATTTT.

CDR3 residues: CASSPFRQARNQPQHF. The CDR3 nucleotides read TGTGCCAGCAGCCCCTTTAGACAGGCGCGCAATCAGCCCCAGCATTTT. The rearrangement joins TRBV7-8 to TRBJ1-5, with TRBD1 as a possible D gene (6 bases). The CDR3 extends over 16 amino acids. Per the germline V gene, CDR1 is SGHVS and CDR2 is FQNEAQ. V was clipped by 5 bases and J by 2 bases, with 16 bases between them.

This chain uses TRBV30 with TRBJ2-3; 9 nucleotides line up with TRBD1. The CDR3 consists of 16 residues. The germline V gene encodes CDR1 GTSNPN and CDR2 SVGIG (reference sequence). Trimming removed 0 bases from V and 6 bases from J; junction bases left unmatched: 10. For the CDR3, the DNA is TGTGCCTGGAGTGTCCCCCTCACAGGGGGCGGTGATACGCAGTATTTT. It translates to CAWSVPLTGGGDTQYF.

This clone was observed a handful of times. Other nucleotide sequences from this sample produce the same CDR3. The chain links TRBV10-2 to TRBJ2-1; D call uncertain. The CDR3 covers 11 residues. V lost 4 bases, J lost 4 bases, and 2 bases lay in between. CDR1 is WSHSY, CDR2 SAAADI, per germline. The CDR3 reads CASSGYNEQFF. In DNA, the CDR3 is TGCGCCAGCAGTGGGTACAATGAGCAGTTCTTC.

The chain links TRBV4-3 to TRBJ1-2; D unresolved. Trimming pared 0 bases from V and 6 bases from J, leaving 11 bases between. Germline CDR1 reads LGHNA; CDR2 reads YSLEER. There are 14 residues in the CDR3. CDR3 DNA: TGCGCCAGCAGCCAAGATCCGCCAGGCAATGGCTACACCTTC. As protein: CASSQDPPGNGYTF.

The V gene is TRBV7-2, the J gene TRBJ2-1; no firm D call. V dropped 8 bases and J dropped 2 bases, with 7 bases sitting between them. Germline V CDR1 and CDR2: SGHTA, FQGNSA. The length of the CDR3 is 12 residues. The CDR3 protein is CASGTPYNEQFF. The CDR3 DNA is TGTGCCAGCGGAACCCCCTACAATGAGCAGTTCTTC.

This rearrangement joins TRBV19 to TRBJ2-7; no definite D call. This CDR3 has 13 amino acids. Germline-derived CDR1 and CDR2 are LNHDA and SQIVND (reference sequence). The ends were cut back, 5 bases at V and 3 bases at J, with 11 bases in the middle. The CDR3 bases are TGTGCCAGTAGTGACGGCCAGAACTACGAGCAGTACTTC. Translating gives CASSDGQNYEQYF.

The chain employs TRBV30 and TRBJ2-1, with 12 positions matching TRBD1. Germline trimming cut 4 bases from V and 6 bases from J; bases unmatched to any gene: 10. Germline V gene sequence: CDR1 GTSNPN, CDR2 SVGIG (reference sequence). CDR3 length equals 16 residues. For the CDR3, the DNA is TGTGCCTGGACCAACCCGGGACAGGGGGCGTTCAATGAGCAGTTCTTC. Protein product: CAWTNPGQGAFNEQFF.

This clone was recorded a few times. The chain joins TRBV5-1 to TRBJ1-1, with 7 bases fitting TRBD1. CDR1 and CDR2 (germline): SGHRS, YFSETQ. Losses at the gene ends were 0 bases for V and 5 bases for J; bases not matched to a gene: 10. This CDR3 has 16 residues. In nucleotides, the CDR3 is TGCGCCAGCAGCTTGGGCCACGAGGGACAGACGACTGAAGCTTTCTTT. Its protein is CASSLGHEGQTTEAFF.

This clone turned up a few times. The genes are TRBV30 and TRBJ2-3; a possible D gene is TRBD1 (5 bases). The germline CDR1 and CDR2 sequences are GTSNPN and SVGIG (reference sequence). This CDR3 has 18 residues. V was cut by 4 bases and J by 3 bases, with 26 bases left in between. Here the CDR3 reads CAWTLTLGQHVGTDTQYF. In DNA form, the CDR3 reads TGTGCCTGGACGTTAACTCTGGGGCAACATGTGGGAACAGATACGCAGTATTTT.

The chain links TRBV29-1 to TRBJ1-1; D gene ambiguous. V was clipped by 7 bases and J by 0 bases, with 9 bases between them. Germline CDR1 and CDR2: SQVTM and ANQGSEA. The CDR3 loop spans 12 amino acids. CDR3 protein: CSATKLNTEAFF. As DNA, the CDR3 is TGCAGCGCCACAAAGCTGAACACTGAAGCTTTCTTT. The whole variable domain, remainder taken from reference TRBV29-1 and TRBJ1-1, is SAVISQKPSRDICQRGTSLTIQCQVDSQVTMMFWYRQQPGQSLTLIATANQGSEATYESGFVIDKFPISRPNLTFSTLTVSNMSPEDSSIYLCSATKLNTEAFFGQGTRLTVV.

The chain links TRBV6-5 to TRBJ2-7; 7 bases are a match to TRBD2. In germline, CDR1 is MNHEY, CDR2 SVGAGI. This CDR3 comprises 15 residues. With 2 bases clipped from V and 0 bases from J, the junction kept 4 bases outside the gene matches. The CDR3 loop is CASSYMAGASYEQYF. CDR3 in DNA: TGTGCCAGCAGTTACATGGCGGGAGCCTCCTACGAGCAGTACTTC.

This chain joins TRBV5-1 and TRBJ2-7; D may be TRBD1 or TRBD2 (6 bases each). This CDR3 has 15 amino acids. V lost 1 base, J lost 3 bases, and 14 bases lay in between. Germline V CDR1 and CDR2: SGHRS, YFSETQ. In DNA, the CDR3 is TGCGCCAGCAGCTTGTCCCCGGGGGCCTACTACGAGCAGTACTTC. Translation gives CASSLSPGAYYEQYF.

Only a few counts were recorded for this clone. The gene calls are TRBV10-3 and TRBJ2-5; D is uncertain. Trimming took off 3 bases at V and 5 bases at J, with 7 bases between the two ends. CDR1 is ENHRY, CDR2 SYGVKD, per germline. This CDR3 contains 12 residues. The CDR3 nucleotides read TGTGCCATCAGTGATTTCCAGGAGACCCAGTACTTC. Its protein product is CAISDFQETQYF.

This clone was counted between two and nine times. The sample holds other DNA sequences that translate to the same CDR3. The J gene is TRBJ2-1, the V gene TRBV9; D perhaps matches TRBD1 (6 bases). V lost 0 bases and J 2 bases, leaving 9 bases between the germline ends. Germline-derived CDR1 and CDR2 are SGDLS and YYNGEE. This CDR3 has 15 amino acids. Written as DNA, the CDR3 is TGTGCCAGCAGCGTAGCAGGGGATGCCTACAATGAGCAGTTCTTC. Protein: CASSVAGDAYNEQFF.

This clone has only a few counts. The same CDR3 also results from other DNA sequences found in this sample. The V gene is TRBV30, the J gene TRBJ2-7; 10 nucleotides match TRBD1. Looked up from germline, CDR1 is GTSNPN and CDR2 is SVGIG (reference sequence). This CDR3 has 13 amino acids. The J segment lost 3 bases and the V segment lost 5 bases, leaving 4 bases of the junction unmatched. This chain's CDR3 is CAWGRDRGYEQYF. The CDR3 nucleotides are TGTGCCTGGGGACGGGACAGGGGCTACGAGCAGTACTTC.

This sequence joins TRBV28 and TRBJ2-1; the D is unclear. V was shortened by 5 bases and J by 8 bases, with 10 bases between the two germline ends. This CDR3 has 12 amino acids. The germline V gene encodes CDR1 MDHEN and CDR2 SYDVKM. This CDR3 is CASSPMWDEQFF. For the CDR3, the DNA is TGTGCCAGCAGTCCCATGTGGGATGAGCAGTTCTTC.

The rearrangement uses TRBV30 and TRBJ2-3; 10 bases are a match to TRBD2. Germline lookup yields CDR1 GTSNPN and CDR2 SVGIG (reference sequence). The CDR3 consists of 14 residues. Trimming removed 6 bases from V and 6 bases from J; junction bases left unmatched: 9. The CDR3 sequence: CACQAGGPGDTQYF. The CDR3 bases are TGTGCCTGCCAAGCGGGAGGGCCGGGGGATACGCAGTATTTT.

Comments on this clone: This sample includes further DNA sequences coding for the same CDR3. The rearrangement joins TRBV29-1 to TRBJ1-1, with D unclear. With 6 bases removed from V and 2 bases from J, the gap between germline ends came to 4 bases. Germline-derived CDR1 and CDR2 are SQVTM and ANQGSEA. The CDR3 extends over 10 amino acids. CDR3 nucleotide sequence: TGCAGCGTGGTTAACACTGAAGCTTTCTTT. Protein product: CSVVNTEAFF. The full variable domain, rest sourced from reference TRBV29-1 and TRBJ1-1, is SAVISQKPSRDICQRGTSLTIQCQVDSQVTMMFWYRQQPGQSLTLIATANQGSEATYESGFVIDKFPISRPNLTFSTLTVSNMSPEDSSIYLCSVVNTEAFFGQGTRLTVV.

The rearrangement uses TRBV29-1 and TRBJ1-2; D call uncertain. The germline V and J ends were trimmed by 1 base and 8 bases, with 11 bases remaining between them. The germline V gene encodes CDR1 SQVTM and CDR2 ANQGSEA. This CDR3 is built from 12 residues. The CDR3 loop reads CSVEGTPWGYTF. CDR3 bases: TGCAGCGTTGAAGGCACCCCCTGGGGCTACACCTTC.

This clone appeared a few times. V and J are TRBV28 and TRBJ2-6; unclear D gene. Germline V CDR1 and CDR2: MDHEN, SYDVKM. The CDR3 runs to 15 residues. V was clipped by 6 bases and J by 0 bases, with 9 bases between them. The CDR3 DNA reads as TGTGCCAGCAGCCGACTCGGCTCTGGGGCCAACGTCCTGACTTTC. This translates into CASSRLGSGANVLTF. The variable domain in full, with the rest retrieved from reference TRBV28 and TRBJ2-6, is DVKVTQSSRYLVKRTGEKVFLECVQDMDHENMFWYRQDPGLGLRLIYFSYDVKMKEKGDIPEGYSVSREKKERFSLILESASTNQTSMYLCASSRLGSGANVLTFGAGSRLTVL.